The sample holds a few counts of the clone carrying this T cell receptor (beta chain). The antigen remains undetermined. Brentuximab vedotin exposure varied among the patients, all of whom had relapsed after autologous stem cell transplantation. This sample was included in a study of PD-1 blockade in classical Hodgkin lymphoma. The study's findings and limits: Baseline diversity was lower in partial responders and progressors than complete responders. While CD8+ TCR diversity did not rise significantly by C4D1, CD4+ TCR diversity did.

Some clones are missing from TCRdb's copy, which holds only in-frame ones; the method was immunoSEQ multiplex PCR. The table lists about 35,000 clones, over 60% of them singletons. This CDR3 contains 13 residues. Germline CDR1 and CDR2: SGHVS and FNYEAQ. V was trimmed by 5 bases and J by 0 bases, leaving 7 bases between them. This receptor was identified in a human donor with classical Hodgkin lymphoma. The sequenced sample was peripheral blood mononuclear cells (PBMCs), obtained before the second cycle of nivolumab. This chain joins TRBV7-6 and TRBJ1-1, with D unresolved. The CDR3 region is CASSPQMNTEAFF. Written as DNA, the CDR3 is TGTGCCAGCAGCCCACAGATGAACACTGAAGCTTTCTTT.